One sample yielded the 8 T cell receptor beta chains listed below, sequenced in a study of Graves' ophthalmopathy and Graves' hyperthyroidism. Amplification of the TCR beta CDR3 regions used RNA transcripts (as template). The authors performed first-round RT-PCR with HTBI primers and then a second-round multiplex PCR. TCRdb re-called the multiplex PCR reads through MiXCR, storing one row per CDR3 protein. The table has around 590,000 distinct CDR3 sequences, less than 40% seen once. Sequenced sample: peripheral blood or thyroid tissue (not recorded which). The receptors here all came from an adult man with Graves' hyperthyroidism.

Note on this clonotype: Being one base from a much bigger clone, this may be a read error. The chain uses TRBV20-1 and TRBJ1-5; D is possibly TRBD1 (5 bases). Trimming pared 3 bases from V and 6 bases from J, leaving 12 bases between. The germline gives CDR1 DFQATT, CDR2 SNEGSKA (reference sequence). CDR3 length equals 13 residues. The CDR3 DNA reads TGCAGTGCTAGTTATGGGGGTGGTCAGCCCCAGCATTTT. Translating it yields CSASYGGGQPQHF.

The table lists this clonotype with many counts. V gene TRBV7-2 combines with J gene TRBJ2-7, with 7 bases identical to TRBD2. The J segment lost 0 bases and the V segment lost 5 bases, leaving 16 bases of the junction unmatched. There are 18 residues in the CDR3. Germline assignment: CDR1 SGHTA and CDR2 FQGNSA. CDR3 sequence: CASSLLLRERPPSYEQYF. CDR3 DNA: TGTGCCAGCAGCCTGCTCTTGCGGGAGCGTCCCCCCTCCTACGAGCAGTACTTC.

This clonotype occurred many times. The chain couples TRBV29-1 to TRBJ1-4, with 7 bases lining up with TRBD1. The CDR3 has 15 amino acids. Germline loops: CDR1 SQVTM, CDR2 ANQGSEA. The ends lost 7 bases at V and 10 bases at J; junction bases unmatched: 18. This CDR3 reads CSAKSGTDISGKLFF. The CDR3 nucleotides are TGCAGCGCCAAGTCCGGGACAGATATCAGCGGAAAACTGTTTTTT.

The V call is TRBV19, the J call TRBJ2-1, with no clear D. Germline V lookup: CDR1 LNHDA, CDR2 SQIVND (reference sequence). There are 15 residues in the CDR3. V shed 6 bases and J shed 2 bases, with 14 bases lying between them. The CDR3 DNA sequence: TGTGCCAGTAGAAATCAGGTACCAACCTACAATGAGCAGTTCTTC. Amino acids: CASRNQVPTYNEQFF. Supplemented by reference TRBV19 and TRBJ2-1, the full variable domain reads DGGITQSPKYLFRKEGQNVTLSCEQNLNHDAMYWYRQDPGQGLRLIYYSQIVNDFQKGDIAEGYSVSREKKESFPLTVTSAQKNPTAFYLCASRNQVPTYNEQFFGPGTRLTVL.

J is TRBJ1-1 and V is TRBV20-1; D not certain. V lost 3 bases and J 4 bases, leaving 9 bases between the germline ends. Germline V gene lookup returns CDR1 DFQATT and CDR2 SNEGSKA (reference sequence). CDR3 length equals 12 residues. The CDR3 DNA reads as TGCAGTGCTAGGGCAAGCGGCACTGAAGCTTTCTTT. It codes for CSARASGTEAFF.

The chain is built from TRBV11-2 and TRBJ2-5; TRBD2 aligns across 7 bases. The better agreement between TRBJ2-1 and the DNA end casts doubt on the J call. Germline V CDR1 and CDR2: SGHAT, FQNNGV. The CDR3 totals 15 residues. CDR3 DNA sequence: TGTGCCAGCAGCTTACTAGCGGACTCCTACAATGAGCAGTTCTTC. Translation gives CASSLLADSYNEQFF.

The CDR3 is CASSLDRQGYEQYF. As DNA, the CDR3 is TGTGCCAGCAGCTTAGATCGACAGGGATACGAGCAGTACTTC. The chain couples TRBV7-9 to TRBJ2-7; 7 bases align to TRBD1. The V and J ends lost 1 base and 4 bases, in that order; junction bases with no gene match: 4. Germline V gene sequence: CDR1 SEHNR, CDR2 FQNEAQ (reference sequence). This CDR3 comprises 14 residues.

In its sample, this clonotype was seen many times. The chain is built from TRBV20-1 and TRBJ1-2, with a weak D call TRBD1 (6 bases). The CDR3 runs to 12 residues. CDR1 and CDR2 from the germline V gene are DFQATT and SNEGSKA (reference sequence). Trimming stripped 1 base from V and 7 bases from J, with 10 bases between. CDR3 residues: CSARGAGVGYTF. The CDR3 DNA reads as TGCAGTGCTAGAGGGGCAGGGGTTGGCTACACCTTC.